The rows below give T cell receptor beta chains drawn from one sample of a study of shared clonotypes between healthy human individuals. Clones were sequenced by immunoSEQ multiplex PCR, and TCRdb holds only the in-frame ones, with some missing. Among hundreds of thousands of clones listed, 79% were seen once. Sequences were obtained from PBMCs. The receptors were sampled from a woman aged 40 to 50 in good health. Some clones in this sample may be carry-over from other donors' samples. Each CDR3 is given with its conserved first and last residue. The size of a clone is reported for some rows only, either as once, few or many, or as a class for expanded clones.

. | 16 | TRBV7-3 | CASTPAVGVTRYEQYF
. | 16 | TRBV5-4 | CASSLALGGNVDGYTF
. | 17 | TRBV19 | CASSISPRQQTNTEAFF
. | 14 | TRBV7-9 | CASSLGGDQETQYF
. | 14 | TRBV7-9 | CASSRTGGNEKLFF
. | 13 | TRBV5-1 | CASSSQTGGEQFF
. | 16 | TRBV5-4 | CASRPPGQGNENEQFF
. | 14 | TRBV7-2 | CASSLDVGDYGYTF
. | 18 | TRBV29-1 | CSVEEGGPGLARTDTQYF
. | 13 | TRBV5-4 | CASSLAGSNTQYF
. | 11 | TRBV20-1 | CSAQAQVEQYF
. | 15 | TRBV7-3 | CASSLMGQSTDTQYF
. | 14 | TRBV19 | CASRTDPDTDTQYF
. | 14 | TRBV18 | CASLSGRLQETQYF
. | 17 | TRBV7-3 | CASSLSGPAGGGYEQYF
once | 16 | TRBV5-5 | CASSLRDSAYQETQYF
. | 19 | TRBV28 | CASSFRSNRIQGARQPQHF
. | 20 | TRBV4-2 | CASSPNHLAGGGSGANVLTF
many | 18 | TRBV11-2 | CASSLTSPKDRGTDTQYF
. | 17 | TRBV28 | CASSTLTSGVSGNTIYF
. | 16 | TRBV6-4 | CASSDSFRGYTGELFF
. | 14 | TRBV6-4 | CASRQAPSNTEAFF